This entry concerns a single TCR beta chain. With a J-beta primer mix and a sample-barcoded 5' primer, a second PCR ran about 6 to 11 cycles. All cDNA molecules were each tagged by a template-switch adaptor with 12 random nucleotides. TCRdb passed the 5' RACE reads through MiXCR, listing each CDR3 protein once. This sample has 750,000 to 950,000 distinct CDR3 sequences, with 53% found just once. This entry belongs to a study of blood T cells in healthy people across ages. The CDR3 covers 14 residues. Trimming took 5 bases from V and 7 from J, leaving 18 bases between them. Every sample had a minimum of 6.5 million PBMCs isolated.

This receptor was taken from a man aged 80 or over in good health. The rearrangement uses TRBV12-3 or TRBV12-4 and TRBJ2-7; weak D call: TRBD2 (5 bases). The material sequenced was blood. Written as DNA, the CDR3 is TGTGCCAGCAGTCCCATGTCCGGGAACAATGAGCAGTACTTC. Its translation: CASSPMSGNNEQYF.